The T cell receptor (beta chain) described here comes from a study of naive and memory T cell subsets. General study findings and limits: Especially in CD8 cells, naive repertoires contained a few larger clonotypes, possibly CD45RA-re-expressing memory cells. RNA-based TCR counts may shift with T cell activation and differentiation.

Of note for this clonotype: Its antigen is unidentified.

Cells stained for CD3, CD4, CD8, CD45RA and CD27 were sorted into four subsets. Both TRBC1 and TRBC2 were covered by a beta constant-region primer of two equimolar oligonucleotides. Nested alpha and beta constant-region primers with the SP2 primer drove four PCR rounds on ligated cDNA. MiXCR was run by TCRdb on the UMI-ligation and nested PCR reads, yielding one entry per CDR3 protein. The table records 130,000 to 150,000 distinct CDR3 sequences, roughly 20% of them present only once. The CDR3 contains 11 residues. Trimming left V 6 bases short and J 1 base short, with 3 bases between. The germline V gene encodes CDR1 SQVTM and CDR2 ANQGSEA.

Sequenced material: naive CD4+ T cells from blood. The TCR sequence derives from a human donor in good health. The chain carries TRBV29-1 and TRBJ2-2; D remains unclear. Here the CDR3 reads CSVKNTGELFF. In DNA, the CDR3 is TGCAGCGTGAAGAACACCGGGGAGCTGTTTTTT.